The clone carrying this TCR beta chain was seen repeatedly, ten times or more. The antigen is undetermined. The sample is drawn from a study of T cell clonality in common variable immunodeficiency. Caucasian heritage predominated among both patients and controls. Heparinized whole blood, roughly 5 to 8 ml, came from each donor. Using immunoSEQ multiplex PCR, the repertoire was profiled, and TCRdb retains in-frame clones only, with some absent. The sample is made up of some 60,000 clones, none counted only once. Findings of the study overall: Shared TCRbeta clones were fewer between CVID subjects than controls. Compared with healthy controls, CVID subjects showed increased TCRbeta clonality, mostly in about a third.

Sequenced input: peripheral blood mononuclear cells. The clonotype comes from a person between 18 and 75 years old in good health.

The sequenced part of the CDR3 DNA is TGCAGCGTGCGGACAGGGGGCGGTGAGACC. It yields the protein CSVRTGGGET. The CDR3, in full, reads CSVRTGGGETQYF. The chain employs TRBV29-1 and TRBJ2-5, with TRBD1 identical over 11 bases. The read finishes 3 residues shy of the CDR3 end, and the germline J gene is used to complete it. The trim removed 6 bases at V and 5 bases at J, leaving 5 bases unmatched. CDR1 is SQVTM, CDR2 ANQGSEA, per germline. This CDR3 spans 13 amino acids.